This T cell receptor beta chain was found in a study of cytomegalovirus exposure and HLA in healthy donors. Study background: Most donors, about 82% of a few hundred genotyped, fell in the Caucasian-associated ancestry cluster.

This clone was seen a handful of times. Its antigen is unidentified. Both 60 Vbeta primers and 13 Jbeta primers went into the PCR. Methods used by the authors: In a later analysis, of tens of millions of unique beta chains, around 11 million appeared in at least two donors. The data were produced by immunoSEQ multiplex PCR, yet TCRdb's version contains in-frame clones alone and is incomplete. V, J and clone size reflect that table, while D and trimming were determined from the DNA. The sample records under 130,000 clones, around 80% being singletons. The V end lost 0 bases, the J end lost 1 base, and 9 bases lay between the germline ends. Germline lookup yields CDR1 WNHNN and CDR2 SYGVQD (reference sequence). This CDR3 is 15 amino acids long. Study-level results: In a later analysis, V- and J-gene trimming of beta chains associated with a DCLRE1C missense variant, replicated independently.

Unrecorded immune exposure was likely among donors, who were nominally healthy when sampled. The chain couples TRBV10-1 to TRBJ1-1; TRBD1 might be the D (5 bases). Sequenced material: PBMCs. This TCR came from a male donor in good health and CMV-seronegative. The DNA for the CDR3 is TGCGCCAGCAGTGAGTCGGGGCAGGGGAACACTGAAGCTTTCTTT. Its translation: CASSESGQGNTEAFF.